The source of this TCR beta chain is a study of OX40 agonist ivuxolimab in advanced cancers. Study at large: A male proportion of approximately 80% was recorded, with mean age about 62 years and range roughly 23 to 79.

Data came from immunoSEQ multiplex PCR; TCRdb stores just in-frame clones and leaves some out. The top ten clones hold 10% to 15% of a sample with about 76,000 clones, roughly 91% of them seen once. Trimming removed 1 base from V and 5 bases from J, with 15 bases in between. Germline values: CDR1 SGHTA, CDR2 FQGTGA. The CDR3 loop spans 16 amino acids. The chain links TRBV7-3 to TRBJ2-1, with a possible D match to TRBD2 (6 bases). The sample consisted of CD4+ or CD8+ T cells sorted from blood, taken in a trial of the OX40 agonist ivuxolimab. The clonotype comes from an adult with an advanced solid tumor such as melanoma, head and neck, liver or kidney cancer. CDR3 DNA sequence: TGTGCCAGCAGCTTAATGGGCGGGGTTCTGAACAATGAGCAGTTCTTC. Translated, it gives CASSLMGGVLNNEQFF.